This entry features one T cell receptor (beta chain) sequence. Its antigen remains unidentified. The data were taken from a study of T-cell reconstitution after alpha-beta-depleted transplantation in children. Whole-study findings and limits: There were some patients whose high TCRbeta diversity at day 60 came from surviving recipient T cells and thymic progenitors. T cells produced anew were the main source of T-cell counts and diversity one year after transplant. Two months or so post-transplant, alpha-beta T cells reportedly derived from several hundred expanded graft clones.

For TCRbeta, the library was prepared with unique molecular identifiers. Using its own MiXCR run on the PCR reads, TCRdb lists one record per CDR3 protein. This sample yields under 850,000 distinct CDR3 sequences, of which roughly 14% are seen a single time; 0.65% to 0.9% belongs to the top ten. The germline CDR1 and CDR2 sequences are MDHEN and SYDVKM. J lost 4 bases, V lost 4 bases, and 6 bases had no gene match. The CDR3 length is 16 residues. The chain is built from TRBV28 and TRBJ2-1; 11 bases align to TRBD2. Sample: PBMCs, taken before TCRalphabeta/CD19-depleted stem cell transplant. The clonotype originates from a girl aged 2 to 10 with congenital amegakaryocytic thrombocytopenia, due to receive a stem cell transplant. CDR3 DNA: TGTGCCAGCAGTTCCGAAACTAGCGGGAGTTACAATGAGCAGTTCTTC. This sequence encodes CASSSETSGSYNEQFF.